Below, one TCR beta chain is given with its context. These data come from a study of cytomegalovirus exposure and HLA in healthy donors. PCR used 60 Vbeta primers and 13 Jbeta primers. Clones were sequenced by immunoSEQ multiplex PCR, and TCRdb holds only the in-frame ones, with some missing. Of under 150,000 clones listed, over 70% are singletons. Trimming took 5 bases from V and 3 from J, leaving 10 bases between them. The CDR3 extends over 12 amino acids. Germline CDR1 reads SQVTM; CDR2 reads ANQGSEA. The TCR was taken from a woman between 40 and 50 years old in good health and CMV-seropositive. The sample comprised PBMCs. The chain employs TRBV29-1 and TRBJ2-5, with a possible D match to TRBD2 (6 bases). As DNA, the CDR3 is TGCAGCGTTCGAGGCGGGAAAGAGACCCAGTACTTC. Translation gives CSVRGGKETQYF.